This T cell receptor (beta chain) was profiled in a study of T cell clones after liver transplantation. Study in general: Post-transplant blood was tracked for graft-donor-reactive T cell clones identified in a pre-transplant mixed lymphocyte reaction. Tolerance: complete withdrawal held at least one year, liver enzymes staying within twice normal.

This clone was counted a single time. Its matching antigen is unknown. The study, taken as a whole, reports: The donor-reactive repertoire was only partly measurable in a couple of subjects, lacking donor cells. A larger donor-reactive than third-party decline suggested partial antigen-specific deletion.

The germline CDR1 and CDR2 sequences are MDHEN and SYDVKM. The CDR3 contains 13 residues. V lost 5 bases, J lost 6 bases, and 13 bases lay in between. Sequencing used immunoSEQ multiplex PCR; TCRdb keeps in-frame clones, though not all of them. The table has tens of thousands of clones, roughly 92% seen once. This chain joins TRBV28 and TRBJ1-1, with D unclear. The source is a human patient who received a liver transplant. Some T cells may be transferred from the graft donor. Material: CD8+ T cells from blood, obtained approximately 27 months after liver transplant. DNA of the CDR3: TGTGCCAGCAGTCCCGAAGGGAGGGCTGAAGCTTTCTTT. This translates into CASSPEGRAEAFF.